This paragraph covers one TCR beta chain sequence. The data are from a study of blood T cell repertoires in COVID-19. Study-level background: From the United States, Italy and Spain came samples of acute and convalescent COVID-19. Nucleic acid was either cDNA or gDNA, and it came from T cells, B-cell-depleted T cells, or PBMCs.

In the authors' methods: Nucleated cell counts were estimated from reference gene primer amplification. TCRdb's copy holds only in-frame clones and misses some; the assay was immunoSEQ multiplex PCR. The V and J calls and clone size were taken over from that table, and D and trimming were inferred from the DNA. The profile covers approximately 280,000 clones, with 89% appearing a single time and under 2.5% taken by the ten largest. The CDR3 has 15 amino acids. The germline gives CDR1 SGHDT, CDR2 YYEEEE. Germline trimming cut 1 base from V and 3 bases from J; bases unmatched to any gene: 4. The sequenced sample consisted of peripheral blood. The sequence derives from a man aged 50 to 59 with acute or convalescent COVID-19. The genes are TRBV5-6 and TRBJ1-5, with 7 bases aligning to TRBD1. The CDR3 is CASSLLGQLNQPQHF. CDR3 nucleotides: TGTGCCAGCAGCTTGCTGGGACAGCTCAATCAGCCCCAGCATTTT.